Following are 5 T cell receptor beta chains from one sample sequenced in a study of T cell repertoires in cytomegalovirus infection. Their recognized antigens are unknown. TCRdb re-called the reads with MiXCR, one entry per CDR3 protein. This table has some 700,000 distinct CDR3 sequences, around 35% appearing once. The source was cultured PBMCs, collected from culture after CMV antigen stimulation. The receptors shown here come from a human donor in good health (CMV status not recorded). Some clones in this sample may be carry-over from other donors' samples.

The chain has TRBV2 and TRBJ2-5, with D unclear. Trimming pared 4 bases from V and 2 bases from J, leaving 11 bases between. Looked up from germline, CDR1 is SNHLY and CDR2 is FYNNEI. The CDR3 is 14 amino acids. DNA of the CDR3: TGTGCCAGCAGTGGGGCCAATCTACAAGAGACCCAGTACTTC. This sequence encodes CASSGANLQETQYF.

In its sample, this clonotype was seen a few times. The chain recombines TRBV30 with TRBJ2-7; D not certain. The CDR3 is 13 amino acids. Germline CDR1 GTSNPN, CDR2 SVGIG (reference sequence). Trimming pared 0 bases from V and 2 bases from J, leaving 8 bases between. The CDR3 sequence is CAWSVSGPYEQYF. In DNA form, the CDR3 reads TGTGCCTGGAGTGTCTCGGGCCCCTACGAGCAGTACTTC. The full variable domain, with the rest looked up from reference TRBV30 and TRBJ2-7, is SQTIHQWPATLVQPVGSPLSLECTVEGTSNPNLYWYRQAAGRGLQLLFYSVGIGQISSEVPQNLSASRPQDRQFILSSKKLLLSDSGFYLCAWSVSGPYEQYFGPGTRLTVT.

This clonotype was recorded many times. The V call is TRBV7-2, the J call TRBJ2-4; D not resolved. CDR1 SGHTA and CDR2 FQGNSA come from the germline V gene. This CDR3 is built from 15 residues. V lost 4 bases and J 4 bases, leaving 14 bases between the germline ends. DNA for the CDR3: TGTGCCAGCAGCTCCTCGACCGTGACTAAAAACATTCAGTACTTC. Translated, it gives CASSSSTVTKNIQYF.

V is TRBV6-2 or TRBV6-3 and J is TRBJ2-1; TRBD2 aligns across 8 bases. This CDR3 has 13 amino acids. The V and J ends lost 8 bases and 9 bases, in that order; junction bases with no gene match: 9. Germline CDR1 MNHEY, CDR2 SVGEGT. CDR3: CASGYGGAIEQFF. The CDR3 coding sequence is TGTGCCAGCGGATACGGGGGGGCAATTGAGCAGTTCTTC.

This clonotype was counted between two and nine times. The CDR3 here is CASSLADRGQPQHF. CDR3 sequence (DNA): TGTGCCAGCAGCTTAGCGGACAGGGGTCAGCCCCAGCATTTT. V gene TRBV7-6 combines with J gene TRBJ1-5, with TRBD1 identical over 9 bases. This CDR3 is built from 14 residues. The ends lost 0 bases at V and 6 bases at J; junction bases unmatched: 0. Germline V gene sequence: CDR1 SGHVS, CDR2 FNYEAQ.